This T cell receptor beta chain is from a study of cytomegalovirus exposure and HLA in healthy donors. Study-level information: Of 350 to 400 genotyped donors, more than 75% grouped in the Caucasian-associated ancestry cluster.

The PCR made use of 60 Vbeta and 13 Jbeta primers. Profiling relied on immunoSEQ multiplex PCR, and the TCRdb table lists in-frame clones only, not all of them. The table records over 75,000 clones, just over 65% of them present only once. Of note for this clone: Its antigen is undetermined.

V was clipped by 5 bases and J by 4 bases, with 12 bases between them. Germline V gene data show CDR1 as SEHNR and CDR2 as FQNEAQ (reference sequence). This CDR3 contains 14 residues. Study-wide points: It was reported in a later analysis that an Asian-associated ancestry cluster showed fewer N-insertions than the roughly 710-donor mean. Association of approximately 18,000 TCR beta sequences with HLA alleles was found at 0.05 false discovery rate in a later analysis. In vitro, three CMV-associated chains proved specific for CMV antigens.

The sequence was collected from a man between 25 and 39 years old in good health and CMV-seronegative. The chain is built from TRBV7-9 and TRBJ1-3; possible D gene TRBD1, 6 bases. Sequencing used PBMCs. The CDR3 DNA is TGTGCCAGCAGCCCCCGGACAGCCGGAAACACCATATATTTT. The encoded protein is CASSPRTAGNTIYF.